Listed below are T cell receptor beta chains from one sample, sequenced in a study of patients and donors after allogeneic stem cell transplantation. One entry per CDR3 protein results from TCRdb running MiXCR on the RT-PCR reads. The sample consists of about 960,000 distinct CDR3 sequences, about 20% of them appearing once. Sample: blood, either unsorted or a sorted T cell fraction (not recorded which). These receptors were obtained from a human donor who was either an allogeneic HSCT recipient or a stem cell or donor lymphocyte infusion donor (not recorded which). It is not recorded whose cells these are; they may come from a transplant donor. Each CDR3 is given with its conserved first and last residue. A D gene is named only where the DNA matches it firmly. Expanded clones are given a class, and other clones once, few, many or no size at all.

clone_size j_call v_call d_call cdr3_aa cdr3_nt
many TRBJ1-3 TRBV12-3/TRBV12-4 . CASLRRGSSGNTIYF TGTGCCAGCCTCCGGAGGGGGAGCTCTGGAAACACCATATATTTT
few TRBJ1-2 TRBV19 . CASSIRRNYGYTF TGTGCCAGTAGTATCCGGAGAAACTATGGCTACACCTTC
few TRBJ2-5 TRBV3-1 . CASSQAWGPETQYF TGTGCCAGCAGCCAAGCATGGGGGCCAGAGACCCAGTACTTC
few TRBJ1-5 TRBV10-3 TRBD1 CAISDSDRGHNQPQHF TGTGCCATCAGTGACTCCGACAGGGGACACAATCAGCCCCAGCATTTT
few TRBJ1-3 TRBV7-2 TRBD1 CASTPPGTAFPGNTIYF TGTGCCAGCACCCCCCCGGGGACAGCCTTTCCTGGAAACACCATATATTTT
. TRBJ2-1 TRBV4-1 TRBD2 CASSQDLQYLPSGQFF TGCGCCAGCAGCCAAGATCTACAGTACCTCCCTAGCGGGCAGTTCTTC
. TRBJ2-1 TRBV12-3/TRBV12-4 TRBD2 CASTRTSGGPVLIF TGTGCCAGCACCCGGACTAGCGGGGGGCCCGTGTTGATCTTC
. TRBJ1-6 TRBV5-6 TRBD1 CASSLREGASPLHF TGTGCCAGCAGCTTGAGAGAGGGGGCATCACCCCTCCACTTT
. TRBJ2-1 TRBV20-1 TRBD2 CSPSPGGLGNNEQFF TGCAGTCCCTCGCCGGGGGGGTTAGGGAACAATGAGCAGTTCTTC
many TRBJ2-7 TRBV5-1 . CASSSMSYEQYF TGCGCCAGCAGCTCCATGTCTTACGAGCAGTACTTC
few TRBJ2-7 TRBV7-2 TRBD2 CASSLGGVVYEQYF TGTGCCAGCAGCCTCGGGGGGGTCGTTTACGAGCAGTACTTC
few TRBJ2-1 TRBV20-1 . CSARSSPVSREQFF TGCAGTGCTAGATCTAGTCCTGTCTCTCGTGAGCAGTTCTTC
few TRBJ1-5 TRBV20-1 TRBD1 CSARAGTGIKPQHF TGCAGTGCTAGGGCCGGGACAGGGATCAAGCCCCAGCATTTT
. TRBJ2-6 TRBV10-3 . CAISDRTGRGHTGANVLTF TGTGCCATCAGTGACCGGACAGGGAGGGGCCATACTGGGGCCAACGTCCTGACTTTC
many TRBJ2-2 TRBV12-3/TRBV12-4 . CASGPTHTGELFF TGTGCCAGCGGACCGACTCACACCGGGGAGCTGTTTTTT
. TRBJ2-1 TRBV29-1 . CSVTYNEQFF TGCAGCGTAACATACAATGAGCAGTTCTTC
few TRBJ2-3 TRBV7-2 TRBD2 CASSLDGTSGSRDTQYF TGTGCCAGCAGCTTAGATGGGACTAGCGGTTCCCGGGATACGCAGTATTTT
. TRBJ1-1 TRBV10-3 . CAIKGRKEAFF TGTGCCATTAAGGGTAGAAAAGAAGCTTTCTTT
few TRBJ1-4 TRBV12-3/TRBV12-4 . CASGGSKEKLFF TGTGCCAGCGGGGGATCCAAAGAAAAACTGTTTTTT
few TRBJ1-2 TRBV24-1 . CATSDGRAHYGYTF TGTGCCACCAGTGATGGCAGGGCCCACTATGGCTACACCTTC
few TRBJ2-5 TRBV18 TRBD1 CASSPGQRSETQYF TGTGCCAGCTCACCGGGACAGCGCTCCGAGACCCAGTACTTC
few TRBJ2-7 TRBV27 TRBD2 CASSIWGGYEQYF TGTGCCAGCAGTATCTGGGGGGGCTACGAGCAGTACTTC
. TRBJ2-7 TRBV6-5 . CASSYSSYRVEQYF TGTGCCAGCAGTTACTCCTCCTACCGGGTCGAGCAGTACTTC
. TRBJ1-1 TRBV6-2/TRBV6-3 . CASSYYENTEAFF TGTGCCAGCAGTTACTACGAGAACACTGAAGCTTTCTTT
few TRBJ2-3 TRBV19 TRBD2 CASSTSGNTDTQYF TGTGCCAGTAGTACTAGCGGGAACACAGATACGCAGTATTTT
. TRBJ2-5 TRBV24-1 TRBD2 CASPGLAAFKTQYF TGTGCTTCCCCGGGACTAGCGGCCTTTAAGACCCAGTACTTC
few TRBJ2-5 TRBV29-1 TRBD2 CSVEDPRTSGGAQETQYF TGCAGCGTTGAAGATCCCCGGACTAGCGGGGGGGCACAAGAGACCCAGTACTTC
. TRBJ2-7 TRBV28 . CASSPATAATYEQYF TGTGCCAGCAGTCCGGCTACAGCCGCTACCTACGAGCAGTACTTC
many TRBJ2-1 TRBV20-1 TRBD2 CSASRAGVNEQFF TGCAGTGCTAGTAGAGCGGGAGTCAATGAGCAGTTCTTC
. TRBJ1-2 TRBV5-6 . CASTGPQDYGYTF TGTGCCAGCACAGGACCTCAGGACTATGGCTACACCTTC
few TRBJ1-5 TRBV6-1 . CASSEENRPSNPYSNQPQHF TGTGCCAGCAGTGAAGAGAATAGACCCTCCAATCCGTATAGCAATCAGCCCCAGCATTTT
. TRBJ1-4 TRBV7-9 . CASGKTDLNEKLFF TGTGCCAGCGGCAAGACAGACCTTAATGAAAAACTGTTTTTT
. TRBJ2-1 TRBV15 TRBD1 CATVPGQAYNEQFF TGTGCCACTGTTCCGGGACAGGCCTACAATGAGCAGTTCTTC
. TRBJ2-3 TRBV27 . CASLPGAVGSDTQYF TGTGCCAGCCTCCCCGGGGCAGTCGGATCGGATACGCAGTATTTT
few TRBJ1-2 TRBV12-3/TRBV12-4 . CASSLAPQVPGYGYTF TGTGCCAGCAGTTTAGCCCCACAGGTCCCGGGCTATGGCTACACCTTC
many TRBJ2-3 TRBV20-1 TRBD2 CSATSGVTDTQYF TGCAGTGCTACTAGCGGGGTAACAGATACGCAGTATTTT
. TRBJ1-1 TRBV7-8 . CASSLVAGWDTEAFF TGTGCCAGCAGCTTAGTGGCAGGGTGGGACACTGAAGCTTTCTTT
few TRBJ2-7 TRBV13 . CASSPPVVEQYF TGTGCCAGCAGCCCACCCGTTGTGGAGCAGTACTTC
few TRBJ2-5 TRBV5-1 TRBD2 CASSKTSGDGETQYF TGCGCCAGCAGCAAAACTAGCGGTGACGGGGAGACCCAGTACTTC